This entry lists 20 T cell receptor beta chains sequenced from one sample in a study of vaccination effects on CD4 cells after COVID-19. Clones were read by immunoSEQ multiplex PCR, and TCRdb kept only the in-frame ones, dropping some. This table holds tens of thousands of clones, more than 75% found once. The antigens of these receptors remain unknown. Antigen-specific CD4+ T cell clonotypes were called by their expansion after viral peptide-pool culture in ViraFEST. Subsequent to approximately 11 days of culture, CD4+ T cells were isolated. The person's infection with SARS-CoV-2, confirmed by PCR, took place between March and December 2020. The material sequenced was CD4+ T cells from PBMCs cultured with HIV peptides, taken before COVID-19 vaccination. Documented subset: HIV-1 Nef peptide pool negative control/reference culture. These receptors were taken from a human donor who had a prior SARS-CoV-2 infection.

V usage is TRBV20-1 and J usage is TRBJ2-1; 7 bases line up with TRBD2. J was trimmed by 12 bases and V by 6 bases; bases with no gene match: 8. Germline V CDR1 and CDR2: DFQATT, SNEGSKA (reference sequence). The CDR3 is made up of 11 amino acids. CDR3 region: CSAPLAASQFF. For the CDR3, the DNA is TGCAGTGCACCTCTAGCGGCCTCGCAGTTCTTC.

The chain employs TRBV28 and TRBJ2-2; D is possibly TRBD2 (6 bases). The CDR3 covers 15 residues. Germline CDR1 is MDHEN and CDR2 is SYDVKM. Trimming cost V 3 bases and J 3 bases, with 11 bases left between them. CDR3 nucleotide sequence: TGTGCCAGCAGTTTGGGGGAGGTGGACACCGGGGAGCTGTTTTTT. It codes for CASSLGEVDTGELFF.

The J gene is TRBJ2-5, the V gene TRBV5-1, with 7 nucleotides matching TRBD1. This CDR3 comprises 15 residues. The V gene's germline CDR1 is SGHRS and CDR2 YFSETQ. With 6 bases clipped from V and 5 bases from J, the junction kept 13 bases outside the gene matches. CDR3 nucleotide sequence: TGCGCCAGCAACCCCAGTACGACAGGGCTTGAGACCCAGTACTTC. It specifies CASNPSTTGLETQYF.

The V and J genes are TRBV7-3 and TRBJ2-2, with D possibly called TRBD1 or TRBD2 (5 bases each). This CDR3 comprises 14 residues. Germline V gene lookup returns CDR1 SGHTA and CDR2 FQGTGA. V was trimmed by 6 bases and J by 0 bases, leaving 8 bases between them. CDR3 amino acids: CASRGPSNTGELFF. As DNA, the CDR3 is TGTGCCAGCAGGGGACCTTCGAACACCGGGGAGCTGTTTTTT.

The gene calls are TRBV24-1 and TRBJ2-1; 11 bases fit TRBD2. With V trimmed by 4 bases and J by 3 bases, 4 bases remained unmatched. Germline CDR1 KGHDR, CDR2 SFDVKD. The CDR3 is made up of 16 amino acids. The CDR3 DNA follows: TGTGCCACCAGTGACTCGACTAGCGGGATCTACAATGAGCAGTTCTTC. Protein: CATSDSTSGIYNEQFF.

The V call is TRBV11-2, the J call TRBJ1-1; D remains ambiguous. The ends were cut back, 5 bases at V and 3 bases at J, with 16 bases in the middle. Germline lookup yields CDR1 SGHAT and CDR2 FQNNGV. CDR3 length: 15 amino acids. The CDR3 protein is CASSHHIGGYTEAFF. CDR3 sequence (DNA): TGTGCCAGCAGCCACCACATAGGAGGGTACACTGAAGCTTTCTTT.

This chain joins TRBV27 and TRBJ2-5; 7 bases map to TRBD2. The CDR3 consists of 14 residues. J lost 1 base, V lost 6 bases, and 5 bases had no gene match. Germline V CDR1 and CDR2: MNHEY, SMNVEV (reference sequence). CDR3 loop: CASRRASGQETQYF. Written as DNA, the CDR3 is TGTGCCAGCAGGAGGGCTAGCGGCCAAGAGACCCAGTACTTC.

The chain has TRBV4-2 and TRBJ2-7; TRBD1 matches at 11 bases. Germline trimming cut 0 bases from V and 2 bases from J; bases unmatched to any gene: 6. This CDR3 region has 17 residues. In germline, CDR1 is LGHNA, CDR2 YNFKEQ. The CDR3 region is CASSQDPVDRGPYEQYF. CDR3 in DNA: TGTGCCAGCAGCCAAGATCCCGTGGACAGGGGGCCCTACGAGCAGTACTTC.

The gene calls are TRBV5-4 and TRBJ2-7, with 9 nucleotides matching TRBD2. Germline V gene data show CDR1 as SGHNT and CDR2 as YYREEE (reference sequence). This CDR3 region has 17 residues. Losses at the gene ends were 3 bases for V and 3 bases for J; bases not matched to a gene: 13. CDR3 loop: CASSSSPTGTSFYEQYF. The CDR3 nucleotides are TGTGCCAGCAGCTCCTCCCCAACCGGGACTAGCTTCTACGAGCAGTACTTC.

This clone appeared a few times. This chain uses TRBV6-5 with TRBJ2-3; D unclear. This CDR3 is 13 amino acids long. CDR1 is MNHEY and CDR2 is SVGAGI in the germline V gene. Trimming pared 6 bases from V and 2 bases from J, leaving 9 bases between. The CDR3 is CASRLPSTDTQYF. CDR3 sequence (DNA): TGTGCCAGCAGACTACCCTCCACAGATACGCAGTATTTT.

CDR3 loop: CASSQSGGASGTQYF. For the CDR3, the DNA is TGCGCCAGCAGCCAAAGCGGGGGGGCCTCTGGTACGCAGTATTTT. This chain connects TRBV5-1 to TRBJ2-3; 10 nucleotides line up with TRBD2. CDR3 length equals 15 residues. V shed 4 bases and J 8 bases; nucleotides not matched to a gene: 10. CDR1 SGHRS and CDR2 YFSETQ come from the germline V gene.

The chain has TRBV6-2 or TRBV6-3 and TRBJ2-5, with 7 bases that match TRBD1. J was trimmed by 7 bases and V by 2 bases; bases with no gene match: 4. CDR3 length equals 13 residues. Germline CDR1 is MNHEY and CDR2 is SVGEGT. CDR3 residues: CASSYRGLGTQYF. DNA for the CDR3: TGTGCCAGCAGTTACAGGGGGCTTGGGACCCAGTACTTC.

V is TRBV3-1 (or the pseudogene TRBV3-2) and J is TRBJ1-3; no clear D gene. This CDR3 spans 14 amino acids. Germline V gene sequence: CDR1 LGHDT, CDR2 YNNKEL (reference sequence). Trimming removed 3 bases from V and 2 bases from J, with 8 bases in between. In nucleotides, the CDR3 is TGTGCCAGCAGCCATTTAGGGCCTGGAAACACCATATATTTT. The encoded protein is CASSHLGPGNTIYF.

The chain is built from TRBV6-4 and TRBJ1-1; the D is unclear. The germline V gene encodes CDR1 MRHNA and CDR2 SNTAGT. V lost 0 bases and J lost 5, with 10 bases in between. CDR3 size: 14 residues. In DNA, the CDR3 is TGTGCCAGCAGTGACTCGTCGTATGGGACTGAAGCTTTCTTT. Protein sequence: CASSDSSYGTEAFF.

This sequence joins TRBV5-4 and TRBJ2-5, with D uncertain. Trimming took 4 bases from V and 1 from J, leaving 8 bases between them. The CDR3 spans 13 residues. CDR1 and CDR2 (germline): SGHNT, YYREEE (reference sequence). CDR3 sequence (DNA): TGTGCCAGCAGCCGGACGGGCCAAGAGACCCAGTACTTC. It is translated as CASSRTGQETQYF.

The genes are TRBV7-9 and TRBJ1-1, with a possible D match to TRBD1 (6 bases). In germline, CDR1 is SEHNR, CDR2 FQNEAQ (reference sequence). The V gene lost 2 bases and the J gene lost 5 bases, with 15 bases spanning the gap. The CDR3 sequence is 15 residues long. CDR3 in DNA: TGTGCCAGCAGCTTACTTGGGGGGCTCGGTACTGAAGCTTTCTTT. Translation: CASSLLGGLGTEAFF.

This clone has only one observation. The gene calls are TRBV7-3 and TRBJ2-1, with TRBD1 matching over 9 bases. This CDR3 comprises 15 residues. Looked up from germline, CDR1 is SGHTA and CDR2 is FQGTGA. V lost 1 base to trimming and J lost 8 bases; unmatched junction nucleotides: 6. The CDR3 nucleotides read TGTGCCAGCAGCTTAAACGGGGACAGGGCCCATGAGCAGTTCTTC. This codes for CASSLNGDRAHEQFF.

CDR3 amino acids: CASSLGMDEQFF. In nucleotides, the CDR3 is TGTGCCAGCAGCTTAGGGATGGATGAGCAGTTCTTC. The chain recombines TRBV7-3 with TRBJ2-1; D unresolved. Per the germline V gene, CDR1 is SGHTA and CDR2 is FQGTGA. The CDR3 has 12 residues. The V end lost 2 bases, the J end lost 8 bases, and 7 bases lay between the germline ends.

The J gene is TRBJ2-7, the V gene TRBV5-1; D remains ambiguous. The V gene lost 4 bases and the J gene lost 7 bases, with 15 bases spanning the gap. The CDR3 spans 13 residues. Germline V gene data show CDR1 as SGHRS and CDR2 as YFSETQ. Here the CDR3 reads CASSLQTVGEQYF. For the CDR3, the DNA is TGCGCCAGCAGCCTACAAACCGTGGGGGAGCAGTACTTC.

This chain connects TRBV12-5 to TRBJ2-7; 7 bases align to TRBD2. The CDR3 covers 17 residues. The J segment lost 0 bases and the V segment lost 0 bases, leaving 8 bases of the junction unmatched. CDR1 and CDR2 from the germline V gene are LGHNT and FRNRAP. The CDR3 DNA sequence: TGTGCTAGTGGTTTGGTAAGGGAGGGCGGGGACTCCTACGAGCAGTACTTC. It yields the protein CASGLVREGGDSYEQYF.